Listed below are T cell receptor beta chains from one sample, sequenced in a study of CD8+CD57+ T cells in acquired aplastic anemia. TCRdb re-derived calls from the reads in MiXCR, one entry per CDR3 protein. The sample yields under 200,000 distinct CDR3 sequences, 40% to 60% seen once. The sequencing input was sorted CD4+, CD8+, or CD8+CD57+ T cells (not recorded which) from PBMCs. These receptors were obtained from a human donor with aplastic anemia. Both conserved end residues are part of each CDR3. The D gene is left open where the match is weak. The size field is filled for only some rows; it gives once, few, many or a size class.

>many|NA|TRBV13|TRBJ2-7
TGTGCCAGCAGCCTCCAGTCCTACGAGCAGTACTTC
CASSLQSYEQYF
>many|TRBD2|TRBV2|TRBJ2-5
TGTGCCAGCAGTGGGACTAGCGGGCCTCAAGAGACCCAGTACTTC
CASSGTSGPQETQYF
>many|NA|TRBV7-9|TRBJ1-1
TGTGCCAGCAGCTTAGTAGGACTGCTGAACACTGAAGCTTTCTTT
CASSLVGLLNTEAFF
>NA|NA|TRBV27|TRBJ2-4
TGTGCCAGCAGTTTCCTTGCAGGATCGTCAAAAAACATTCAGTACTTC
CASSFLAGSSKNIQYF
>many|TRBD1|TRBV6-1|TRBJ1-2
TGTGCCAGCAGTCGGACAGGTCCTCTATGGGGCTACACCTTC
CASSRTGPLWGYTF
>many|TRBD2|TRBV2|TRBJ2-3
TGTGCCAGCAGTTTTTGGGGGGGGGACACAGATACGCAGTATTTT
CASSFWGGDTDTQYF
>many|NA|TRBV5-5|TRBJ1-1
TGTGCCAGCAGCGTGGGCGACCCAGAAGCTTTCTTT
CASSVGDPEAFF
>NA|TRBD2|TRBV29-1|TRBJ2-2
TGCAGCGTTGCTATTAGCGGGAGTGCGAACACCGGGGAGCTGTTTTTT
CSVAISGSANTGELFF
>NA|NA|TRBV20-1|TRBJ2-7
TGCAGTGCTAGACCTCTTCGCCAGGGTATCTACGAGCAGTACTTC
CSARPLRQGIYEQYF
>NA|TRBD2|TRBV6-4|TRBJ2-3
TGTGCCAGCAGTGACTCGGCGGGAGGGCCGACAGATACGCAGTATTTT
CASSDSAGGPTDTQYF
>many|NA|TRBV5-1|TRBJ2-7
TGCGCCAGCAGCCCGGGGGCGTTATACGAGCAGTACTTC
CASSPGALYEQYF
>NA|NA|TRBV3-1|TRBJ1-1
TGTGCCAGCAGCCAAGACCGGCATATCATGAACACTGAAGCTTTCTTT
CASSQDRHIMNTEAFF
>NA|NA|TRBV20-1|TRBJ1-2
TGCAGTGCCCCCCTTGTGGGCAACACAGGTGGCTACACCTTC
CSAPLVGNTGGYTF
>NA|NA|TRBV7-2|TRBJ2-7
TGTGCCAGCAGCCGCAGGGGAGCGTCCTACGAGCAGTACTTC
CASSRRGASYEQYF
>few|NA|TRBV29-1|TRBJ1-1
TGCAGCGACTCGACGGGAGAGAACACTGAAGCTTTCTTT
CSDSTGENTEAFF
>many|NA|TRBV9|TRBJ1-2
TGTGCCAGCAGCGTAGAGAGCAGGGAGCGTATCTATGGCTACACCTTC
CASSVESRERIYGYTF
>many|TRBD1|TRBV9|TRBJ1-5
TGTGCCAGCAGCGCGGGGACAGGGGGCGTCAATCAGCCCCAGCATTTT
CASSAGTGGVNQPQHF
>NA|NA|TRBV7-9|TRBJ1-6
TGTGCCAGCAGCCCAGAGGGGGGACCCCTCCACTTT
CASSPEGGPLHF
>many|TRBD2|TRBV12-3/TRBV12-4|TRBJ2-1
TGTGCCAGCAGTTTAGATAGAGTAGCGGGAGGGAGTGAGCAGTTCTTC
CASSLDRVAGGSEQFF
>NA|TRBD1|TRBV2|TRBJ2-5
TGTGCCAGCAGTGACGGACAGGAGGAGACCCAGTACTTC
CASSDGQEETQYF
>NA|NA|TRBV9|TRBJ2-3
TGTGCCAGCAGCGTATACGCGGGGTCGGTCACAGATACGCAGTATTTT
CASSVYAGSVTDTQYF
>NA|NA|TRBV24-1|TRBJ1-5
TGTGCCAGCAGACTGGGGAGGTATCAGCCCCAGCATTTT
CASRLGRYQPQHF
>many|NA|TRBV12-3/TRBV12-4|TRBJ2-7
TGTGCCAGCAGTCAGGGCAACTCCTACGAGCAGTACTTC
CASSQGNSYEQYF
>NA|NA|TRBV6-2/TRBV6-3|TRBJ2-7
TGTGCCAGCAGTTCATCGGGGGGCGGAGACTACGAGCAGTACTTC
CASSSSGGGDYEQYF
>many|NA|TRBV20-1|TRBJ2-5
TGCAGTGCTATAGACGTCGGCAGGGGGGGGGTGGAGACCCAGTACTTC
CSAIDVGRGGVETQYF
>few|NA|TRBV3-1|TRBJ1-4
TGTGCCAGCAGCCGAGGAAACAAAGAAAAACTGTTTTTT
CASSRGNKEKLFF
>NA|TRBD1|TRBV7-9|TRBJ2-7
TGTGCCAGCAGTGAATGGGTACAGGGGGCCCACGAGCAGTACTTC
CASSEWVQGAHEQYF
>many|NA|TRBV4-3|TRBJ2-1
TGCGCCAGCAGCCCTAGGGACGGAGACAATGAGCAGTTCTTC
CASSPRDGDNEQFF
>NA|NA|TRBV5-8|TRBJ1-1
TGTGCCAGCAGCCGGTCCAGGGCGAACACTGAAGCTTTCTTT
CASSRSRANTEAFF
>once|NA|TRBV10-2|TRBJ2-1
TGCGCCAGCAGTGAGTCGAGGCTACCTCCCCCCTACAATGAGCAGTTCTTC
CASSESRLPPPYNEQFF
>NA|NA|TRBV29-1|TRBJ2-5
TGCAGCGCCGTGCCAGTGACCCAAGAGACCCAGTACTTC
CSAVPVTQETQYF
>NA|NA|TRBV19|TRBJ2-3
TGTGCCAGTAGTATAGCTAGGGGTAACACAGATACGCAGTATTTT
CASSIARGNTDTQYF
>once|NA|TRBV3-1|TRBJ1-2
TGTGCCAGCAGCCAAGCCTCGGGCTACGGCTACACCTTC
CASSQASGYGYTF
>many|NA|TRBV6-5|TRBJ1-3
TGTGCCAGCAGTTGGACACCGAACTCTGGAAACACCATATATTTT
CASSWTPNSGNTIYF
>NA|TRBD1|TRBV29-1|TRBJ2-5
TGCAGCGTTGCGGGCCGCTCGACAGGGGACGAGACCCAGTACTTC
CSVAGRSTGDETQYF
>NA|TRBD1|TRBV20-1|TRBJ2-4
TGCAGTGCTAGGACAGGGACCAAAAACATTCAGTACTTC
CSARTGTKNIQYF
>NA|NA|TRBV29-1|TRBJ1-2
TGCAGCGTTGACCTTGGGACCGGAACAGAGGACTATGGCAACACCTTC
CSVDLGTGTEDYGNTF
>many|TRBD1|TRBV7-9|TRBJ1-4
TGTGCCAGCAGTCCTACGACAGGGAGGGAAAAACTGTTTTTT
CASSPTTGREKLFF
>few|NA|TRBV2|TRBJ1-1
TGTGCCAGCAGCGAGTGGACACGCACTGAAGCTTTCTTT
CASSEWTRTEAFF
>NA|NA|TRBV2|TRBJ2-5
TGTGCCAGCAGGGATCTTTGGACTGGCGGGGTCGGAGAGACCCAGTACTTC
CASRDLWTGGVGETQYF
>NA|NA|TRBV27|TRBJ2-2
TGTGCCAGCACGCGGGGAAGCGAGGAGCTGTTTTTT
CASTRGSEELFF
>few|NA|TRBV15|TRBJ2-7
TGTGCCACCAGCGGTGAGTACGAGCAGTACTTC
CATSGEYEQYF
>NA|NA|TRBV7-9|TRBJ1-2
TGTGCCAGCAGCCCCCCCTGGGCAGACAATGGCTACACCTTC
CASSPPWADNGYTF
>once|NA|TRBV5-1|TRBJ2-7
TGCGCCAGCAGCTTGGGCGAGGGAGTCTCCTACGAGCAGTACTTC
CASSLGEGVSYEQYF
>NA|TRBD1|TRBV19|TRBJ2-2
TGTGCCAGTTTGGACAGGCCCGGGGAGCTGTTTTTT
CASLDRPGELFF
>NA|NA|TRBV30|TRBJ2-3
TGTGCCTGGAGTGTCTCGATGATAGATACGCAGTATTTT
CAWSVSMIDTQYF